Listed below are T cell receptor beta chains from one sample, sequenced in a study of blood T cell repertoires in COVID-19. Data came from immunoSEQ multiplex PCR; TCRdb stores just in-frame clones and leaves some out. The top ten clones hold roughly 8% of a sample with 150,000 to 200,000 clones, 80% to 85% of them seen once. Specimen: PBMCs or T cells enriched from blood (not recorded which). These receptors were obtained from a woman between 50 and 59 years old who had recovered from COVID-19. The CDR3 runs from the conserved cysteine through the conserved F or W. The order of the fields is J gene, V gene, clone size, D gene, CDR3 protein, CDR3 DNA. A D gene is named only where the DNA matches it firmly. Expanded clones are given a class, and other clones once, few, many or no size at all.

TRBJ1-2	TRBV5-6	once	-	CASSLLGGKDYGYTF	TGTGCCAGCAGCCTCTTGGGAGGGAAAGACTATGGCTACACCTTC
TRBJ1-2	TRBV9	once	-	CASSVAGELSGYTF	TGTGCCAGCAGCGTTGCAGGGGAGTTGAGTGGCTACACCTTC
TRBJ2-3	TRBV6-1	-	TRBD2	CASSERGKAGDQRTQYF	TGTGCCAGCAGTGAAAGGGGAAAGGCGGGAGACCAAAGGACGCAGTATTTT
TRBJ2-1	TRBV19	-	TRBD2	CASSQGTSDHNEQFF	TGTGCCAGTAGTCAGGGGACTAGCGACCACAATGAGCAGTTCTTC
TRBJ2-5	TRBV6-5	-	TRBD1	CASSYSTRGRGTQYF	TGTGCCAGCAGTTACTCGACCAGGGGGCGAGGGACCCAGTACTTC
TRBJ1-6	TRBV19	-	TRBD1	CASRDAGTGHSPLHF	TGTGCCAGTAGAGACGCCGGGACAGGGCATTCACCCCTCCACTTT
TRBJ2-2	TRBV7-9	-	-	CASSLDSVRDIITGELFF	TGTGCCAGCAGCTTAGATAGCGTACGGGACATAATCACCGGGGAGCTGTTTTTT
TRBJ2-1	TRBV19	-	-	CASSIRLHDSSYNEQFF	TGTGCCAGTAGTATTCGCCTCCATGATAGCTCCTACAATGAGCAGTTCTTC
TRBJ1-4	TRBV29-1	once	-	CSVHTGNEKLFF	TGCAGCGTCCATACAGGGAATGAAAAACTGTTTTTT
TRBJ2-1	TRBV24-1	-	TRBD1	CATSDSDRGNEQFF	TGTGCCACCAGTGATTCGGACAGGGGGAATGAGCAGTTCTTC
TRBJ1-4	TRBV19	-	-	CASSILRGYEKLFF	TGTGCCAGTAGTATACTACGAGGGTATGAAAAACTGTTTTTT
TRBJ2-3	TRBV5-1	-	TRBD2	CASSLGLAGARDTQYF	TGCGCCAGCAGTCTGGGACTAGCGGGAGCAAGAGATACGCAGTATTTT
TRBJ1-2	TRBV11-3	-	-	CASSLAGFGGYTF	TGTGCCAGCAGCTTAGCAGGGTTTGGCGGCTACACCTTC
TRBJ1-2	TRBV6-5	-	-	CASRRQDGYTF	TGTGCCAGCAGAAGACAAGACGGCTACACCTTC
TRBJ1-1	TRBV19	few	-	CASTPGWDTEAFF	TGTGCCAGTACCCCAGGATGGGACACTGAAGCTTTCTTT
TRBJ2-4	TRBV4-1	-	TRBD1	CASSRGRQGARAQNIQYF	TGCGCCAGCAGCCGGGGACGACAGGGGGCGCGGGCTCAAAACATTCAGTACTTC
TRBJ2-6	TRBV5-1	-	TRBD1	CASSNRDSSGANVLTF	TGCGCCAGCAGCAACCGGGACAGCTCTGGGGCCAACGTCCTGACTTTC
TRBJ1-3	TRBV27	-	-	CASSSGVTGNTIYF	TGTGCCAGCAGCTCAGGGGTAACTGGAAACACCATATATTTT
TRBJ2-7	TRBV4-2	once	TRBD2	CASSHGTSGTYEQYF	TGTGCCAGCAGCCACGGTACTAGCGGGACCTACGAGCAGTACTTC
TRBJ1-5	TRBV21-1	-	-	CASSNSGQGSYQPQHF	TGTGCCAGCAGCAACTCTGGACAGGGCTCTTATCAGCCCCAGCATTTT
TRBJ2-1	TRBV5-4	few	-	CASSRSLESNEQFF	TGTGCCAGCAGTAGGTCCCTAGAATCTAATGAGCAGTTCTTC
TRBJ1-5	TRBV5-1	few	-	CASSLQSNQPQHF	TGCGCCAGCAGCTTGCAGAGCAATCAGCCCCAGCATTTT
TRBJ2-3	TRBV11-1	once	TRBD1	CASSYGQGTDTQYF	TGTGCCAGCAGCTACGGACAGGGCACAGATACGCAGTATTTT
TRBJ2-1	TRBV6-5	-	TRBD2	CASIPSGGPYNEQFF	TGTGCCAGCATTCCGAGCGGGGGGCCCTACAATGAGCAGTTCTTC
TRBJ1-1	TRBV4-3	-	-	CASSLTGRTEAFF	TGCGCCAGCAGCCTGACGGGTCGGACTGAAGCTTTCTTT
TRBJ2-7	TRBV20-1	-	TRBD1	CSASPRDRGREQYF	TGCAGTGCTAGTCCGCGGGACAGGGGGCGCGAGCAGTACTTC
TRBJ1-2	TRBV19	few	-	CASGHTTGRYYGYTF	TGTGCCAGTGGACATACGACAGGCCGTTACTATGGCTACACCTTC
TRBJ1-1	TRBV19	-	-	CASSIGGPTEAFF	TGTGCCAGTAGTATAGGGGGCCCCACTGAAGCTTTCTTT
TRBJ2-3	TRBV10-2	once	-	CASRTGPSTDTQYF	TGCGCCAGCAGAACCGGTCCCAGCACAGATACGCAGTATTTT
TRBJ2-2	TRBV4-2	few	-	CASSHPNTGELFF	TGTGCCAGCAGCCACCCAAACACCGGGGAGCTGTTTTTT
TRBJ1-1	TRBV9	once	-	CASSPRQSPFTEAFF	TGTGCCAGCAGCCCCCGACAGTCCCCCTTCACTGAAGCTTTCTTT
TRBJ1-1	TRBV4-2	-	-	CASSQDSGGGLSLNTEAFF	TGTGCCAGCAGCCAAGATAGTGGGGGCGGTCTATCCTTGAACACTGAAGCTTTCTTT
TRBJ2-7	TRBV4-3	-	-	CASSQGATREQDEQYF	TGCGCCAGCAGCCAAGGGGCCACACGGGAGCAAGACGAGCAGTACTTC
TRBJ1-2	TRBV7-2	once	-	CASSSDGRSGGYTF	TGTGCCAGCAGCTCAGATGGAAGGAGCGGCGGCTACACCTTC
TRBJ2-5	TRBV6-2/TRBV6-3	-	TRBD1	CASSTTTGIGETQYF	TGTGCCAGCAGTACTACGACAGGGATCGGGGAGACCCAGTACTTC
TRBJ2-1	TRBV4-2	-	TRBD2	CASSPGTSQVGEQFF	TGTGCCAGCAGCCCAGGGACTAGCCAGGTGGGTGAGCAGTTCTTC
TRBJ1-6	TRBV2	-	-	CASNPDNSPLHF	TGTGCCAGCAATCCAGATAATTCACCCCTCCACTTT
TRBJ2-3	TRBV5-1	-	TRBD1	CASSLTGESTDTQYF	TGCGCCAGCAGCTTAACAGGGGAAAGCACAGATACGCAGTATTTT
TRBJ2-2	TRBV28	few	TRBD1	CASSRNTGAGELFF	TGTGCCAGCAGTCGGAACACAGGGGCCGGGGAGCTGTTTTTT
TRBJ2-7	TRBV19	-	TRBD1	CASSSSGTGFYEQYF	TGTGCCAGTAGTAGCAGCGGGACAGGGTTTTACGAGCAGTACTTC